What follows is one TCR beta chain and its context. This sample is part of a study of cytomegalovirus exposure and HLA in healthy donors. PCR used 60 Vbeta primers and 13 Jbeta primers. TCRdb's copy holds only in-frame clones and misses some; the assay was immunoSEQ multiplex PCR. The profile shows roughly 97,000 clones, around 80% of them singletons. Germline values: CDR1 SGHRS, CDR2 YFSETQ. Trimming stripped 6 bases from V and 1 base from J, with 8 bases between. This CDR3 is built from 13 residues. The V gene is TRBV5-1, the J gene TRBJ2-1; D perhaps matches TRBD2 (5 bases). This receptor was obtained from a woman in her thirties or forties in good health and CMV-seronegative. Sequencing input: PBMCs. CDR3 sequence (DNA): TGCGCCAGCACACTAGGATCCTACAATGAGCAGTTCTTC. As protein: CASTLGSYNEQFF.